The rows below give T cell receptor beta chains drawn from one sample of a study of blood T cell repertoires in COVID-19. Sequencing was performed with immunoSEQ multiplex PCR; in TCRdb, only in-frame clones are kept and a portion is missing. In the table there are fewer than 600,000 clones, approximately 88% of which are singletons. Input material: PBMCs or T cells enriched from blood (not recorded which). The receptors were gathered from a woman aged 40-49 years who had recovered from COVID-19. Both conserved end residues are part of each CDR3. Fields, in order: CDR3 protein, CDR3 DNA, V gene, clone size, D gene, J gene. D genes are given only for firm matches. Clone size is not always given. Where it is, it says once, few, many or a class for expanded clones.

CDR3: CASSLVWGTRGYNEQFF; DNA: TGCGCCAGCAGCTTGGTCTGGGGGACTAGGGGTTACAATGAGCAGTTCTTC; V: TRBV5-1; size: NA; D: TRBD2; J: TRBJ2-1
CDR3: CASRGLVRNEQFF; DNA: TGTGCCAGCAGGGGACTAGTGCGTAATGAGCAGTTCTTC; V: TRBV12-3/TRBV12-4; size: NA; D: TRBD2; J: TRBJ2-1
CDR3: CASSRDFYGYTF; DNA: TGTGCCAGCAGCCGGGACTTCTATGGCTACACCTTC; V: TRBV25-1; size: NA; D: NA; J: TRBJ1-2
CDR3: CAISEPGTPTNYGYTF; DNA: TGTGCCATCAGTGAGCCCGGGACACCAACTAACTATGGCTACACCTTC; V: TRBV10-3; size: NA; D: NA; J: TRBJ1-2
CDR3: CASSSGSSGNTIYF; DNA: TGTGCCAGCAGCTCAGGGTCCTCTGGAAACACCATATATTTT; V: TRBV5-5; size: NA; D: NA; J: TRBJ1-3
CDR3: CASSPEGRLGYTYEQYF; DNA: TGCGCCAGCAGCCCGGAGGGGCGGTTAGGATATACCTACGAGCAGTACTTC; V: TRBV5-1; size: NA; D: NA; J: TRBJ2-7
CDR3: CATSQGWVSDTQYF; DNA: TGTGCCACCTCACAGGGGTGGGTGTCAGATACGCAGTATTTT; V: TRBV24-1; size: NA; D: TRBD1; J: TRBJ2-3
CDR3: CASKSFPYQETQYF; DNA: TGTGCCAGCAAGAGCTTCCCGTACCAAGAGACCCAGTACTTC; V: TRBV19; size: NA; D: NA; J: TRBJ2-5
CDR3: CASSLEQGMNTEAFF; DNA: TGCGCCAGCAGCTTGGAACAGGGGATGAACACTGAAGCTTTCTTT; V: TRBV5-1; size: NA; D: TRBD1; J: TRBJ1-1
CDR3: CASSPDRGEVVNTIYF; DNA: TGTGCCAGCAGCCCGGACAGGGGGGAGGTTGTGAACACCATATATTTT; V: TRBV11-2; size: NA; D: TRBD1; J: TRBJ1-3
CDR3: CASSLVLGQGYNEQFF; DNA: TGCGCCAGCAGCTTGGTTTTGGGACAGGGCTACAATGAGCAGTTCTTC; V: TRBV5-1; size: NA; D: TRBD1; J: TRBJ2-1
CDR3: CASSHGQPNSPLHF; DNA: TGTGCCAGCAGTCATGGACAGCCTAATTCACCCCTCCACTTT; V: TRBV7-2; size: NA; D: NA; J: TRBJ1-6
CDR3: CASSQYGGTNTEAFF; DNA: TGTGCCAGCAGCCAATACGGCGGGACGAACACTGAAGCTTTCTTT; V: TRBV3-1/TRBV3-2; size: NA; D: NA; J: TRBJ1-1
CDR3: CASSIPGLAGLVETQYF; DNA: TGTGCCAGTAGTATTCCCGGACTAGCGGGCCTCGTGGAGACCCAGTACTTC; V: TRBV19; size: once; D: TRBD2; J: TRBJ2-5
CDR3: CASSESGHQYF; DNA: TGCGCCAGCAGTGAGTCTGGCCACCAGTATTTT; V: TRBV10-1; size: NA; D: NA; J: TRBJ2-3
CDR3: CASSPPGLAGGGETQYF; DNA: TGTGCCAGTAGTCCCCCGGGACTAGCGGGAGGTGGTGAGACCCAGTACTTC; V: TRBV19; size: NA; D: TRBD2; J: TRBJ2-5
CDR3: CATSRDLSYEQYF; DNA: TGTGCCACCAGCAGAGATCTAAGCTACGAGCAGTACTTC; V: TRBV15; size: NA; D: NA; J: TRBJ2-7
CDR3: CASSLDWDRGNTEAFF; DNA: TGTGCCAGCAGCTTAGATTGGGACAGAGGGAACACTGAAGCTTTCTTT; V: TRBV11-3; size: NA; D: TRBD1; J: TRBJ1-1
CDR3: CASSFDRVVNTEAFF; DNA: TGTGCCAGCAGTTTCGACAGGGTGGTGAACACTGAAGCTTTCTTT; V: TRBV27; size: NA; D: TRBD1; J: TRBJ1-1
CDR3: CASSLAPLAEMTDTQYF; DNA: TGTGCCAGCAGCTTGGCACCACTAGCGGAGATGACAGATACGCAGTATTTT; V: TRBV5-8; size: NA; D: TRBD2; J: TRBJ2-3
CDR3: CASSLEPLEVAFF; DNA: TGTGCCAGCAGCTTAGAGCCCCTGGAGGTGGCTTTCTTT; V: TRBV11-3; size: NA; D: NA; J: TRBJ1-1
CDR3: CSVEDFQGSDTEAFF; DNA: TGCAGCGTTGAAGATTTCCAGGGAAGTGACACTGAAGCTTTCTTT; V: TRBV29-1; size: NA; D: NA; J: TRBJ1-1
CDR3: CASSQVTGKTEAFF; DNA: TGTGCCAGCAGCCAAGTGACAGGGAAAACTGAAGCTTTCTTT; V: TRBV3-1/TRBV3-2; size: NA; D: TRBD1; J: TRBJ1-1
CDR3: CASSLQPPGTSRYEQYF; DNA: TGTGCCAGCAGCTTACAGCCCCCCGGGACTAGCAGATACGAGCAGTACTTC; V: TRBV11-2; size: few; D: TRBD2; J: TRBJ2-7
CDR3: CSAATGAPLRPSYEQYF; DNA: TGCAGCGCTGCGACAGGGGCTCCACTTCGGCCATCCTACGAGCAGTACTTC; V: TRBV29-1; size: NA; D: TRBD1; J: TRBJ2-7
CDR3: CASASHRNSWTEAFF; DNA: TGCGCCAGCGCTTCCCACAGGAATTCGTGGACTGAAGCTTTCTTT; V: TRBV4-3; size: NA; D: NA; J: TRBJ1-1
CDR3: CASRQGQGLNTEAFF; DNA: TGTGCCAGCAGACAGGGACAGGGGTTGAACACTGAAGCTTTCTTT; V: TRBV11-3; size: once; D: TRBD1; J: TRBJ1-1
CDR3: CASSYSETGNEKLFF; DNA: TGTGCCAGCAGTTATTCCGAGACAGGGAATGAAAAACTGTTTTTT; V: TRBV6-5; size: NA; D: TRBD1; J: TRBJ1-4
CDR3: CASSRDRVGYGYTF; DNA: TGTGCCAGCAGCAGGGACAGGGTGGGCTATGGCTACACCTTC; V: TRBV5-4; size: NA; D: TRBD1; J: TRBJ1-2
CDR3: CASSDNSNQPQHF; DNA: TGTGCCAGCAGTGACAATAGCAATCAGCCCCAGCATTTT; V: TRBV25-1; size: NA; D: NA; J: TRBJ1-5
CDR3: CASSSLSHLQGAKRHEQFF; DNA: TGTGCCAGCAGCTCCCTATCCCATCTGCAGGGGGCGAAACGCCATGAGCAGTTCTTC; V: TRBV7-9; size: NA; D: TRBD1; J: TRBJ2-1
CDR3: CASSFRSLAGEETQYF; DNA: TGCGCCAGCAGCTTCCGGAGTCTAGCGGGAGAAGAGACCCAGTACTTC; V: TRBV5-1; size: NA; D: TRBD2; J: TRBJ2-5
CDR3: CASRGQSNQPQHF; DNA: TGTGCTAGCCGGGGACAGAGCAATCAGCCCCAGCATTTT; V: TRBV12-5; size: NA; D: TRBD1; J: TRBJ1-5
CDR3: CASSLTKETQYF; DNA: TGTGCCAGCAGCCTGACTAAAGAGACCCAGTACTTC; V: TRBV5-4; size: few; D: NA; J: TRBJ2-5
CDR3: CASSYGPLIQSNQPQHF; DNA: TGTGCCAGCAGTTATGGGCCGCTTATTCAAAGCAATCAGCCCCAGCATTTT; V: TRBV5-6; size: once; D: NA; J: TRBJ1-5
CDR3: CSARSSGRDNEQFF; DNA: TGCAGCGCTAGGTCTAGCGGGAGAGACAATGAGCAGTTCTTC; V: TRBV29-1; size: NA; D: TRBD2; J: TRBJ2-1
CDR3: CASSFWGTGSAGELFF; DNA: TGCGCCAGCAGCTTCTGGGGGACAGGGTCCGCCGGGGAGCTGTTTTTT; V: TRBV5-1; size: few; D: TRBD1; J: TRBJ2-2
CDR3: CASSLQAGNQFF; DNA: TGTGCCAGCAGTTTACAAGCGGGAAATCAGTTCTTC; V: TRBV12-3/TRBV12-4; size: NA; D: TRBD2; J: TRBJ2-1
CDR3: CATGPGGGNEKLFF; DNA: TGTGCCACCGGACCGGGGGGTGGTAATGAAAAACTGTTTTTT; V: TRBV11-3; size: NA; D: NA; J: TRBJ1-4
CDR3: CASKLGTVQPQHF; DNA: TGTGCCAGCAAGCTGGGGACTGTTCAGCCCCAGCATTTT; V: TRBV6-5; size: NA; D: NA; J: TRBJ1-5
CDR3: CASSLENSPLHF; DNA: TGTGCCAGCAGCTTGGAGAATTCACCCCTCCACTTT; V: TRBV13; size: NA; D: NA; J: TRBJ1-6
CDR3: CASSHLPGSEGSNYGYTF; DNA: TGTGCCAGCAGCCATCTACCTGGGAGTGAGGGAAGTAACTATGGCTACACCTTC; V: TRBV11-2; size: NA; D: NA; J: TRBJ1-2